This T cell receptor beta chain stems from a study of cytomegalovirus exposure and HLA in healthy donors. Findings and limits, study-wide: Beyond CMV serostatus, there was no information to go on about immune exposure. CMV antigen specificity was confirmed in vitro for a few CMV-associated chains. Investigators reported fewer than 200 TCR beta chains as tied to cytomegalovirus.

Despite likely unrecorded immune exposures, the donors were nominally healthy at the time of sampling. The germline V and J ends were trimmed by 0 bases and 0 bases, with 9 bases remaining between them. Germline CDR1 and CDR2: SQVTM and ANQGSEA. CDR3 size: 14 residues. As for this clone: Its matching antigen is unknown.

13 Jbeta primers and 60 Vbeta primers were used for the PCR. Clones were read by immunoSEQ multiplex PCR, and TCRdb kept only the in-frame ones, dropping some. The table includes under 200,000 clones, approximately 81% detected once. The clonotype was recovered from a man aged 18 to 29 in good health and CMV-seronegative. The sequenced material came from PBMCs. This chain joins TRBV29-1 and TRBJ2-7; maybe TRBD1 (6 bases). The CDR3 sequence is CSVEDGTPSYEQYF. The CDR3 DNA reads TGCAGCGTTGAAGATGGGACACCCTCCTACGAGCAGTACTTC.